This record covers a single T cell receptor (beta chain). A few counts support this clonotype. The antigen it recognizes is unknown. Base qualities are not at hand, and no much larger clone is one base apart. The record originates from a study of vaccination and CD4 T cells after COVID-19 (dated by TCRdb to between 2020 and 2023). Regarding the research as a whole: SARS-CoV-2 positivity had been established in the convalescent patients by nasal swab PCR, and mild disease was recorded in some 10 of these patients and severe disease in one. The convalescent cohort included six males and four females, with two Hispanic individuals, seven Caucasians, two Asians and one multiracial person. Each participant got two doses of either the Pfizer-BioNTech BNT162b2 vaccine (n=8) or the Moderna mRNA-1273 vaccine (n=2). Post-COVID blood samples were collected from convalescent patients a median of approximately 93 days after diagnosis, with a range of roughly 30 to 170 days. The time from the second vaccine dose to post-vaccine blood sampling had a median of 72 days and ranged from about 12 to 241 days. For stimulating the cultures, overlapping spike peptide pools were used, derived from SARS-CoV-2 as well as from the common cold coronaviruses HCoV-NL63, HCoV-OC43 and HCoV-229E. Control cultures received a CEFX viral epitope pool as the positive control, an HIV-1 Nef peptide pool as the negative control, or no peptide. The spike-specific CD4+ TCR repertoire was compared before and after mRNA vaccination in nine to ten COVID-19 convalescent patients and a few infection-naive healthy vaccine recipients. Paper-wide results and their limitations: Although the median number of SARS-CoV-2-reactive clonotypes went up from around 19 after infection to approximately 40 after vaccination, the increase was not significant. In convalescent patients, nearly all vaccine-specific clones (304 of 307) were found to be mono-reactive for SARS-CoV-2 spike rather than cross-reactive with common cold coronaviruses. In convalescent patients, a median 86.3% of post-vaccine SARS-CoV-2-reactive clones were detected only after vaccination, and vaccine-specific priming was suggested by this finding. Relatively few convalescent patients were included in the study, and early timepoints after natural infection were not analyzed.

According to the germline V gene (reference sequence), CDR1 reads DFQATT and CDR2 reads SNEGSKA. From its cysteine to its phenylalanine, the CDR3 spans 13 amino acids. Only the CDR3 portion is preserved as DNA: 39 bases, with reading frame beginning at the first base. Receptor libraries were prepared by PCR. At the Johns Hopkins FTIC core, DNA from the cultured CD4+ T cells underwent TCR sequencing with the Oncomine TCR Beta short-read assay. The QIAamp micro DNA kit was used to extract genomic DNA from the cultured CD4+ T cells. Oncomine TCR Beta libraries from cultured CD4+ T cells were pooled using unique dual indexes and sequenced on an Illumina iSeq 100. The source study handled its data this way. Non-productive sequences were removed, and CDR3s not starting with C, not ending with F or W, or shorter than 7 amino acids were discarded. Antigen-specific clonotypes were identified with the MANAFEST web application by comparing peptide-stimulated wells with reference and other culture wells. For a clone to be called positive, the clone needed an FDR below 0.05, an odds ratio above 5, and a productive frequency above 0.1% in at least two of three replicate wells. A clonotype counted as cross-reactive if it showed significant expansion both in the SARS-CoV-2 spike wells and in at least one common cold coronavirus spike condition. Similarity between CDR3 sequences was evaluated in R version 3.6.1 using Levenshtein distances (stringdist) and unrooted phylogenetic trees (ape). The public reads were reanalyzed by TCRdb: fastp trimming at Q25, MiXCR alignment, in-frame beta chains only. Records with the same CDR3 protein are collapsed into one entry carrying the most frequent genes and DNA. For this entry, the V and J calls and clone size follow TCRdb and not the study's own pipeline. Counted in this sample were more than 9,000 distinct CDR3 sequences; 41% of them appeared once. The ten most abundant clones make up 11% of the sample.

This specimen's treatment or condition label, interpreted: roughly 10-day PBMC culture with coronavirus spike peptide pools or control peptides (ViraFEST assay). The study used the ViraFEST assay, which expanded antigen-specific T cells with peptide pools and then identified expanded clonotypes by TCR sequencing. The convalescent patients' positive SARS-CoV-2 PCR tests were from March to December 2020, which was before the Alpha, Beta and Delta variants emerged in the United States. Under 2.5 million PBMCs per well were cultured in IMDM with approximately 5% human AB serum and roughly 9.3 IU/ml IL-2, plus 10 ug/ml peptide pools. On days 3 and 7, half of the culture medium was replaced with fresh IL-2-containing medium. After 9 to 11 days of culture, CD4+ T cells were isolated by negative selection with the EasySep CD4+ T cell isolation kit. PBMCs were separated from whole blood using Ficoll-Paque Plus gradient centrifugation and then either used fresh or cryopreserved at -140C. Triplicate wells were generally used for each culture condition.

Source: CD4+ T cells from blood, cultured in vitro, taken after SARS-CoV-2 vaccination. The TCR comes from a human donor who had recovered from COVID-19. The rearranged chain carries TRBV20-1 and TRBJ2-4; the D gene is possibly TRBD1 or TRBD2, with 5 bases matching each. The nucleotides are TGCAGCGCCGGGGCTGAATCCAAAAACATTCAGTACTTC. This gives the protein CSAGAESKNIQYF.